This T cell receptor beta chain was sequenced in a study of shared clonotypes between healthy human individuals. Study-level results: Few donors limited the genetic and exposure-history diversity represented.

The data were produced by immunoSEQ multiplex PCR, yet TCRdb's version contains in-frame clones alone and is incomplete. Found here are some 790,000 clones, around 77% of them singletons; the top ten hold about 1.8%. A word on this clone: Its specificity is not known.

The CDR3 extends over 12 amino acids. Per germline, CDR1 SNHLY and CDR2 FYNNEI. V lost 10 bases to trimming and J lost 4 bases, with 13 bases between them. The origin of this receptor is a woman in her thirties in good health. The chain recombines TRBV2 with TRBJ1-1, with TRBD1 as a possible D gene (5 bases). The sequencing sample was made of memory CD4+ T cells sorted from blood. Subset in this sample: CD45RA-negative fraction. In DNA form, the CDR3 reads TGTGCCAACCAGGGATCTGGCACTGAAGCTTTCTTT. This translates into CANQGSGTEAFF.